This T cell receptor beta chain is drawn from a study of cytomegalovirus exposure and HLA in healthy donors. Findings of the study overall: CMV serostatus was the only recorded immune exposure for donors. There were some public TCRs occurring in many donors, but most TCR sequences were rare. Analyses of presence and absence presupposed an approximately uniform sequencing depth across donors. High specificity and sensitivity for cytomegalovirus status were reported for the classifier.

As regards this clone: What it binds is not known.

V lost 7 bases and J 6 bases, leaving 16 bases between the germline ends. This CDR3 has 15 amino acids. The germline V gene encodes CDR1 ENHRY and CDR2 SYGVKD. Primers: 60 Vbeta forward and 13 Jbeta reverse. Only in-frame clones appear in the TCRdb table, and some are missing; sequencing was by immunoSEQ multiplex PCR. This sample's table reports tens of thousands of clones. The chain uses TRBV10-3 and TRBJ1-6; D uncertain. Material for sequencing was PBMCs. This receptor was obtained from a man aged 35-49 years in good health and CMV-seronegative. CDR3 sequence (DNA): TGTGCCATCACCCAAGAGAACAGATCTAATTCACCCCTCCACTTT. Its translation: CAITQENRSNSPLHF.